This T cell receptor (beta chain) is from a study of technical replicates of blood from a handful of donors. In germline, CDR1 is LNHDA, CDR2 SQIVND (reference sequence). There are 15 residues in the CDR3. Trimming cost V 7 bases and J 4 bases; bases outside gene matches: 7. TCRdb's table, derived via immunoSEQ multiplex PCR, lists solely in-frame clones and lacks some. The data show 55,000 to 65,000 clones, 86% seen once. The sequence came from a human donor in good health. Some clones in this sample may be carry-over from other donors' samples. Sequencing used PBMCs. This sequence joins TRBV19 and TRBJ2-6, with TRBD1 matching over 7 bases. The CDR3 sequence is CASTAQGYGANVLTF. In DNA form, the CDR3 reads TGTGCCAGTACCGCACAGGGGTACGGGGCCAACGTCCTGACTTTC.